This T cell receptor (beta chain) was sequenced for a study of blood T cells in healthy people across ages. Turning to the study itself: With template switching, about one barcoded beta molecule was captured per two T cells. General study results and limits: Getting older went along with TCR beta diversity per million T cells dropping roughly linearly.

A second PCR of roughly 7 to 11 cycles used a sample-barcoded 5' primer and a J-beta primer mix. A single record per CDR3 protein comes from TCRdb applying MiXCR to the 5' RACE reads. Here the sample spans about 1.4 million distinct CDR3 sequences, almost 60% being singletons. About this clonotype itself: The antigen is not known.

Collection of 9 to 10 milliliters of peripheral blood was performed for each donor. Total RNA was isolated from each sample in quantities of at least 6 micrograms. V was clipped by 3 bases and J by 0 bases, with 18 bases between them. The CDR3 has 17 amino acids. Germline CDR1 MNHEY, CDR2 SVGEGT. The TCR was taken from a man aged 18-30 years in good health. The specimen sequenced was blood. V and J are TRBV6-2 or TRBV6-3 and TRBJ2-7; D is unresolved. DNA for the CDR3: TGTGCCAGCAGTTATCCTCGTGTTTCGGGTATCTCCTACGAGCAGTACTTC. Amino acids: CASSYPRVSGISYEQYF.